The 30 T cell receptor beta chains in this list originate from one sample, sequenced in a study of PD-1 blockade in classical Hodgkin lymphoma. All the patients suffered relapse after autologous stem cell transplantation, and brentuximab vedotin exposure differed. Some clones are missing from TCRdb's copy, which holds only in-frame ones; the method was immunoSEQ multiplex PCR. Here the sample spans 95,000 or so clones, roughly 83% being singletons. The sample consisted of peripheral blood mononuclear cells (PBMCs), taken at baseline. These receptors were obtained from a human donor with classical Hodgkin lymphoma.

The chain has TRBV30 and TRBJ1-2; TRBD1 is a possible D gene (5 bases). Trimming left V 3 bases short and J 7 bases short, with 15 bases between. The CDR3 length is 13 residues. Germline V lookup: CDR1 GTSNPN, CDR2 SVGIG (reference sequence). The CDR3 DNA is TGTGCCTGGAGGGGGCAGGGAGTGGGTGGCTACACCTTC. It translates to CAWRGQGVGGYTF.

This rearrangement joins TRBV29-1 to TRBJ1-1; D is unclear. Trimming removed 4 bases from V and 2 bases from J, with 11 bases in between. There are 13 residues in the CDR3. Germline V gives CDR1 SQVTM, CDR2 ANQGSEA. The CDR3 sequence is CSVAGAFNTEAFF. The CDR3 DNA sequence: TGCAGCGTTGCGGGAGCCTTTAACACTGAAGCTTTCTTT.

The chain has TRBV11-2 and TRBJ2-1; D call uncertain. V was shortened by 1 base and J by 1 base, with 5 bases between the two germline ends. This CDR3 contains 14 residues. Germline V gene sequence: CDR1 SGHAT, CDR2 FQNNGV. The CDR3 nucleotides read TGTGCCAGCAGCTTAGTTATGTCCTACAATGAGCAGTTCTTC. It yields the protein CASSLVMSYNEQFF.

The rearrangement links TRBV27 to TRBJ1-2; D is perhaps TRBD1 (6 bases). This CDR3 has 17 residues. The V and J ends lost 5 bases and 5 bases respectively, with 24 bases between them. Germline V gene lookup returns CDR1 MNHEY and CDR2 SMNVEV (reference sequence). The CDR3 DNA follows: TGTGCCAGCAGTATCCCCCCGTGGGGGCAGCCCTATTATGGCTACACCTTC. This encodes CASSIPPWGQPYYGYTF.

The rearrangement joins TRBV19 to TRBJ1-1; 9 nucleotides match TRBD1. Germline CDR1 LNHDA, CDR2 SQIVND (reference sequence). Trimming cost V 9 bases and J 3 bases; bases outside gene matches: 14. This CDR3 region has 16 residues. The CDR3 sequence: CASADPGQGRDTEAFF. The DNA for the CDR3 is TGTGCCAGCGCCGACCCGGGACAGGGACGGGACACTGAAGCTTTCTTT.

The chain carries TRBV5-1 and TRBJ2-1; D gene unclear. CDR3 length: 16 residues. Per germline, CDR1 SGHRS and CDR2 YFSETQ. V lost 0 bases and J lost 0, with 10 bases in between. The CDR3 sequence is CASSLVGFSSYNEQFF. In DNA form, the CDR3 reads TGCGCCAGCAGCTTGGTTGGATTTAGCTCCTACAATGAGCAGTTCTTC.

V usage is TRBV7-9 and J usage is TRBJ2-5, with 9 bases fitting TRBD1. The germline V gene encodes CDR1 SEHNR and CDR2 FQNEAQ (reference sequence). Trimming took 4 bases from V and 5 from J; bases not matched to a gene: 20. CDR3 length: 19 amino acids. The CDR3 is CASSSPWLQGAYYMETQYF. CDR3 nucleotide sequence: TGTGCCAGCAGCTCACCCTGGCTACAGGGGGCGTATTATATGGAGACCCAGTACTTC.

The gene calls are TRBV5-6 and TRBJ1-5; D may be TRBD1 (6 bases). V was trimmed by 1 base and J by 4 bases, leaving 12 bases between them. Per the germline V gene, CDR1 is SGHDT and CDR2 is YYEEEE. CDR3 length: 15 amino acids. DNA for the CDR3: TGTGCCAGCAGCTTGTCGGGGGCAGGAAATCAGCCCCAGCATTTT. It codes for CASSLSGAGNQPQHF.

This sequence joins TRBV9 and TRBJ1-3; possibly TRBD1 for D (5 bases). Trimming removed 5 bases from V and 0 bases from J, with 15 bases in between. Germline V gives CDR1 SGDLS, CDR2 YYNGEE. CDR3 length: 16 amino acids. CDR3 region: CASSEITGLSGNTIYF. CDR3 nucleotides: TGTGCCAGCAGTGAAATCACAGGCCTCTCTGGAAACACCATATATTTT.

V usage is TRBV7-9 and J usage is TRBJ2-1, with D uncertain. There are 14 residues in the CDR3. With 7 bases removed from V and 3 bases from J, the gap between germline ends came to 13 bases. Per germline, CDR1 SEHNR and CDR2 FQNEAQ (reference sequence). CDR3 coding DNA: TGTGCCAGCAAACCTGGGCTGATCTACAATGAGCAGTTCTTC. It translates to CASKPGLIYNEQFF.

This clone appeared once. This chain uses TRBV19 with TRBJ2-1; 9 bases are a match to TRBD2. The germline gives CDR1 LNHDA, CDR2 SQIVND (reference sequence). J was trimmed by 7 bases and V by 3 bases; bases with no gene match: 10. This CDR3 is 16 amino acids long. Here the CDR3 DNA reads TGTGCCAGTAGTATCTTCCTGGGACTAGCTTTGAATGAGCAGTTCTTC. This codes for CASSIFLGLALNEQFF.

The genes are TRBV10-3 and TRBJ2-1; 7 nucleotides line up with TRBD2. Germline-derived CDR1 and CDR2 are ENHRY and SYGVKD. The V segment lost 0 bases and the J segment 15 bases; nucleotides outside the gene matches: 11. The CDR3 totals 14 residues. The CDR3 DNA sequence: TGTGCCATCAGTGAGTCGGTGGGGGGGACCCCCGCGTTCTTC. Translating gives CAISESVGGTPAFF.

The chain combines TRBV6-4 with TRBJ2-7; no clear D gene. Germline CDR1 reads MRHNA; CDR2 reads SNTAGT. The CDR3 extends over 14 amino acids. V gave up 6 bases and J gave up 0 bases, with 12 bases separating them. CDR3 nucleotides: TGTGCCAGCAGCCCGGACCGCAGCTCCTACGAGCAGTACTTC. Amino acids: CASSPDRSSYEQYF.

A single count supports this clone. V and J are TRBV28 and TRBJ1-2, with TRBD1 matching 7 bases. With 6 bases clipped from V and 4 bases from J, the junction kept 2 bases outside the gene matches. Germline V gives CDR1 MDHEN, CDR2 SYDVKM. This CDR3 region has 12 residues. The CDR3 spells CASSQGGYGYTF. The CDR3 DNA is TGTGCCAGCAGCCAGGGGGGCTATGGCTACACCTTC.

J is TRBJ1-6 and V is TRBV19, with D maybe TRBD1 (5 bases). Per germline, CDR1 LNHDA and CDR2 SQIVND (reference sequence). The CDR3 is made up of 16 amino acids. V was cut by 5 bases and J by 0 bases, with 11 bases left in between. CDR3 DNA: TGTGCCAGTAGTCCGCGGGGGAGCTCCTATAATTCACCCCTCCACTTT. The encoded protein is CASSPRGSSYNSPLHF. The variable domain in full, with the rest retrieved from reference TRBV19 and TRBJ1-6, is DGGITQSPKYLFRKEGQNVTLSCEQNLNHDAMYWYRQDPGQGLRLIYYSQIVNDFQKGDIAEGYSVSREKKESFPLTVTSAQKNPTAFYLCASSPRGSSYNSPLHFGNGTRLTVT.

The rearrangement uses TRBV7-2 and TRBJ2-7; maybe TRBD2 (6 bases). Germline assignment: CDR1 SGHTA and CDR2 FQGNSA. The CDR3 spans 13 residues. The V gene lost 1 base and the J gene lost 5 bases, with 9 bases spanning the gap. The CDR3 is CASSLDWRDEQYF. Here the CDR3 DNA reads TGTGCCAGCAGCTTAGACTGGAGGGACGAGCAGTACTTC.

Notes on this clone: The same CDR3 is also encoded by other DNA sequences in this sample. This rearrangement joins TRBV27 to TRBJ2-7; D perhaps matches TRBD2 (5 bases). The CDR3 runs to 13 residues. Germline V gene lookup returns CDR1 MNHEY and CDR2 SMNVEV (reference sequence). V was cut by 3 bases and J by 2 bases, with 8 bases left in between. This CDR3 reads CASSLLGTYEQYF. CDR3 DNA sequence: TGTGCCAGCAGTTTGCTCGGGACCTACGAGCAGTACTTC.

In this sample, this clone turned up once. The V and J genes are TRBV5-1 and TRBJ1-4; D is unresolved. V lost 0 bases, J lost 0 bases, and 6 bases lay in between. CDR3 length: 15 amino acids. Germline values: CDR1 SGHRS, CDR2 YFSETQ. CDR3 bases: TGCGCCAGCAGCTTGGCCGCAGCAACTAATGAAAAACTGTTTTTT. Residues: CASSLAAATNEKLFF.

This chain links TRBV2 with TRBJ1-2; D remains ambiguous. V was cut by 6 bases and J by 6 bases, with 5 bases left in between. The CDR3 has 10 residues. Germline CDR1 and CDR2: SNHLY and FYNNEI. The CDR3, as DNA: TGTGCCAGCAGCTGGGATGGCTACACCTTC. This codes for CASSWDGYTF. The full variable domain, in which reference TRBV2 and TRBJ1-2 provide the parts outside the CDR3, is EPEVTQTPSHQVTQMGQEVILRCVPISNHLYFYWYRQILGQKVEFLVSFYNNEISEKSEIFDDQFSVERPDGSNFTLKIRSTKLEDSAMYFCASSWDGYTFGSGTRLTVV.

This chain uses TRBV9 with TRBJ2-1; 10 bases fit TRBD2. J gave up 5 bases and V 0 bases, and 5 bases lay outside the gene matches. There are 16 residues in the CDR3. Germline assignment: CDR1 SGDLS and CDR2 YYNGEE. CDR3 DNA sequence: TGTGCCAGCAGCGTAGATGTAGCGGGAGGTCACAATGAGCAGTTCTTC. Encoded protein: CASSVDVAGGHNEQFF.

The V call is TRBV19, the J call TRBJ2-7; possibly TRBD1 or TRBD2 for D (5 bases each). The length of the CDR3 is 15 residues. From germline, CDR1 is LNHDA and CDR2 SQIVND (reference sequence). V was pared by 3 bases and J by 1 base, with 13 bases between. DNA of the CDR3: TGTGCCAGTAGTATGGTGGGGGTGGAATCCTACGAGCAGTACTTC. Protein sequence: CASSMVGVESYEQYF.

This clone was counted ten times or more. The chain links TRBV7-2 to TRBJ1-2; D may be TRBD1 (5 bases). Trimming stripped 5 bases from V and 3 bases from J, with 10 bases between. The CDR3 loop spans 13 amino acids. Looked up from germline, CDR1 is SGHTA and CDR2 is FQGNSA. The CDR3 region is CASSLRQYYGYTF. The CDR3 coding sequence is TGTGCCAGCAGCCTTCGACAGTACTATGGCTACACCTTC.

The chain's CDR3 is CASSSGLAGAPDTQYF. The CDR3 nucleotides read TGTGCCAGTTCCTCCGGGCTAGCGGGAGCCCCAGATACGCAGTATTTT. V usage is TRBV19 and J usage is TRBJ2-3; 10 bases align to TRBD2. CDR1 is LNHDA and CDR2 is SQIVND in the germline V gene (reference sequence). CDR3 length: 16 amino acids. V shed 8 bases, J shed 4 bases, and the junction held 12 bases outside the gene matches.

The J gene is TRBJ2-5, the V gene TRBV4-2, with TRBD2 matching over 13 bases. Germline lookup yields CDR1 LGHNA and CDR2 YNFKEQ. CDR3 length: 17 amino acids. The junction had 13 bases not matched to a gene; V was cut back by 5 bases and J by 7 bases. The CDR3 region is CASSSRTSGSIGGTQYF. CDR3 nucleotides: TGTGCCAGCAGCTCCCGGACTAGCGGGAGTATTGGTGGGACCCAGTACTTC.

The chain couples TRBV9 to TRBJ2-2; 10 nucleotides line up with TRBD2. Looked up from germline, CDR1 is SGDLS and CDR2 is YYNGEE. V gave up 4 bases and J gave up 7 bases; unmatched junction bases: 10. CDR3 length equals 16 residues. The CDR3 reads CASSPTGLAVGGELFF. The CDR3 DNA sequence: TGTGCCAGCAGCCCGACCGGACTAGCGGTCGGCGGGGAGCTGTTTTTT.

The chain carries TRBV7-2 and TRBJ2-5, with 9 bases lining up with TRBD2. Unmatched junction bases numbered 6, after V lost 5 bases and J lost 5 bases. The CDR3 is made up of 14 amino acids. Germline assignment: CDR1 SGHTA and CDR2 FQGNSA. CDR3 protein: CASSRSGSEETQYF. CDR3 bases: TGTGCCAGCAGCCGTAGCGGGAGTGAGGAGACCCAGTACTTC.

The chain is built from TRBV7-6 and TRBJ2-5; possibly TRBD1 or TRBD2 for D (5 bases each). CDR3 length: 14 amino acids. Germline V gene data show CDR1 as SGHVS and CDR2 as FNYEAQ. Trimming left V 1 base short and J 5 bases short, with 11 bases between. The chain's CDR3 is CASSLGDRWETQYF. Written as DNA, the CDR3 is TGTGCCAGCAGCTTAGGGGACCGGTGGGAGACCCAGTACTTC.

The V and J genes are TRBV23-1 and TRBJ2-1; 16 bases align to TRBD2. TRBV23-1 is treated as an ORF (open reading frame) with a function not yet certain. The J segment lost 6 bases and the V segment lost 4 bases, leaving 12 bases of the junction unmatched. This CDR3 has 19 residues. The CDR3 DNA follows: TGCGCCAGCAGTCCACCCCCGGGACTAGCGGGAGGGAGGTTCAATGAGCAGTTCTTC. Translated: CASSPPPGLAGGRFNEQFF.

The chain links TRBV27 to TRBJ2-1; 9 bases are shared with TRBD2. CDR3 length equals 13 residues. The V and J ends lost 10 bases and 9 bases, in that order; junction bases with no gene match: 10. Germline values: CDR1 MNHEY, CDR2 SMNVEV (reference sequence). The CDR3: CATTGTSYGEQFF. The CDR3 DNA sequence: TGTGCCACCACCGGGACTAGCTATGGTGAGCAGTTCTTC.

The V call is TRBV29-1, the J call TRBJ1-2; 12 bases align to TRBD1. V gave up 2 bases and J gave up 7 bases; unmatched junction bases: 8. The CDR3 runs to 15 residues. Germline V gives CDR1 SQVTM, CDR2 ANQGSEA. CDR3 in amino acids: CSVEKGTGGGSGYTF. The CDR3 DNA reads TGCAGCGTTGAAAAGGGGACAGGGGGCGGCTCTGGCTACACCTTC.